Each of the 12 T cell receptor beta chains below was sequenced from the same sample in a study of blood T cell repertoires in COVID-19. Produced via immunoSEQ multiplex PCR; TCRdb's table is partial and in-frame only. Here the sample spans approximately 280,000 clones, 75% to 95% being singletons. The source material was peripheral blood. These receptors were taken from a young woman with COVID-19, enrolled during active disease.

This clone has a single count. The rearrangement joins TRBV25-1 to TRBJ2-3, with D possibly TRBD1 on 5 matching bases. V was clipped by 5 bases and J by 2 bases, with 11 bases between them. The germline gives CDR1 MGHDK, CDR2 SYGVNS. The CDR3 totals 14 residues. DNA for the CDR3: TGTGCCAGCAGTTCCAGGGTTCTCACAGATACGCAGTATTTT. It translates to CASSSRVLTDTQYF.

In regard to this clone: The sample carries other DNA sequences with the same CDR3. DNA of the CDR3: TGTGCCAGCAGTGAGGGGGACAGCGGTACCTACGAGCAGTACTTC. It is translated as CASSEGDSGTYEQYF. The chain couples TRBV2 to TRBJ2-7; TRBD1 matches at 7 bases. Germline V gene sequence: CDR1 SNHLY, CDR2 FYNNEI. This CDR3 has 15 residues. J lost 2 bases, V lost 3 bases, and 7 bases had no gene match.

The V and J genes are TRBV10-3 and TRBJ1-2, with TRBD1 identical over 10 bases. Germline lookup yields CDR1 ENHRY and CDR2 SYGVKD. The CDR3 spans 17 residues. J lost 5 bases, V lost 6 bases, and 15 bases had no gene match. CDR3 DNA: TGTGCCATCAGCCCCCGGGACAGGGGAGCCCATGAATATGGCTACACCTTC. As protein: CAISPRDRGAHEYGYTF.

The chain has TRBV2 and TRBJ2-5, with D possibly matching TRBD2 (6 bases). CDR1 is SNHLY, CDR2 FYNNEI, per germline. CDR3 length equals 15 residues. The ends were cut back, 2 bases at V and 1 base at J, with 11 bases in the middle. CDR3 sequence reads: CASSERDWSQETQYF. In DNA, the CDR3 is TGTGCCAGCAGTGAAAGGGACTGGTCCCAAGAGACCCAGTACTTC. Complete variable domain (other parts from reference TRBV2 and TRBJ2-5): EPEVTQTPSHQVTQMGQEVILRCVPISNHLYFYWYRQILGQKVEFLVSFYNNEISEKSEIFDDQFSVERPDGSNFTLKIRSTKLEDSAMYFCASSERDWSQETQYFGPGTRLLVL.

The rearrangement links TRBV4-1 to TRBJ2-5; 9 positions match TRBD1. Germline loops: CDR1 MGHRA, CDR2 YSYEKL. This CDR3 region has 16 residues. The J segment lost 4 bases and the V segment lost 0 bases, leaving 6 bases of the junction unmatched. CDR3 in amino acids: CASSQDSGQGLETQYF. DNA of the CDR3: TGCGCCAGCAGCCAAGATTCGGGACAGGGTTTAGAGACCCAGTACTTC.

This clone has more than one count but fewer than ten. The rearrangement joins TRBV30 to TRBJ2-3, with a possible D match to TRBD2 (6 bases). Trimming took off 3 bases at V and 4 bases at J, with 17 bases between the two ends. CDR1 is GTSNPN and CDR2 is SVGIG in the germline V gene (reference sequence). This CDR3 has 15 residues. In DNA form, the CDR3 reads TGTGCCTGGAGATTCGGCAAGACTAGGCCAGATACGCAGTATTTT. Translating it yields CAWRFGKTRPDTQYF. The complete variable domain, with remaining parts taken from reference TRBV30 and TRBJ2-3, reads SQTIHQWPATLVQPVGSPLSLECTVEGTSNPNLYWYRQAAGRGLQLLFYSVGIGQISSEVPQNLSASRPQDRQFILSSKKLLLSDSGFYLCAWRFGKTRPDTQYFGPGTRLTVL.

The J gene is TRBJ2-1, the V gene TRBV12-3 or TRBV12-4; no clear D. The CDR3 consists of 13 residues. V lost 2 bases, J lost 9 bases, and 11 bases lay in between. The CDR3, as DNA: TGTGCCAGCAGTTTAAGTCTGGGCGCTGAGCAGTTCTTC. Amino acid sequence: CASSLSLGAEQFF.

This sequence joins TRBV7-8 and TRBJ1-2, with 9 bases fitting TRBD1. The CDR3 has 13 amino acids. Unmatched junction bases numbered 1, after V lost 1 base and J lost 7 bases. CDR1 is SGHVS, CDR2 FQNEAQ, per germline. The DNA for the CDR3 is TGTGCCAGCAGCTTAGGGACAGGGGTTGGCTACACCTTC. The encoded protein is CASSLGTGVGYTF.

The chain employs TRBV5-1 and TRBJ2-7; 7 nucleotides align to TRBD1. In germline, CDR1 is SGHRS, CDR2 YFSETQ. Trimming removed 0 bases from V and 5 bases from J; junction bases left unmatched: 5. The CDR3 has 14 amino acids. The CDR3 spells CASSLGQGPDEQYF. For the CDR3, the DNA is TGCGCCAGCAGCTTGGGACAGGGTCCGGACGAGCAGTACTTC.

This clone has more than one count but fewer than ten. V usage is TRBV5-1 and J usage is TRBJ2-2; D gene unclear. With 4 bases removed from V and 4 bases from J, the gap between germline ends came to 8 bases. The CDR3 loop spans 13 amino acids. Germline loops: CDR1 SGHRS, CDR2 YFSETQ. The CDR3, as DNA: TGCGCCAGCAGCCCCTCCGGCACCGGGGAGCTGTTTTTT. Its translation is CASSPSGTGELFF.

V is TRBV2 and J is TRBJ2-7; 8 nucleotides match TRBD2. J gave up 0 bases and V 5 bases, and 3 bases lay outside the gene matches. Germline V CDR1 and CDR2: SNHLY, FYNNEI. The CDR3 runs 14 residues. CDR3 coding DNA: TGTGCCAGCAGTACGGGAGGGAACTCCTACGAGCAGTACTTC. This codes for CASSTGGNSYEQYF.

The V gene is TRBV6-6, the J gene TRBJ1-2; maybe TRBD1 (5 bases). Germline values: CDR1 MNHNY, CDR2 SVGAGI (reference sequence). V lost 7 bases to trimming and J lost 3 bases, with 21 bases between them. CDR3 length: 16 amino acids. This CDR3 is CASILNRSGRDYGYTF. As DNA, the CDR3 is TGTGCCAGCATCCTTAATAGGTCGGGCAGGGACTATGGCTACACCTTC.